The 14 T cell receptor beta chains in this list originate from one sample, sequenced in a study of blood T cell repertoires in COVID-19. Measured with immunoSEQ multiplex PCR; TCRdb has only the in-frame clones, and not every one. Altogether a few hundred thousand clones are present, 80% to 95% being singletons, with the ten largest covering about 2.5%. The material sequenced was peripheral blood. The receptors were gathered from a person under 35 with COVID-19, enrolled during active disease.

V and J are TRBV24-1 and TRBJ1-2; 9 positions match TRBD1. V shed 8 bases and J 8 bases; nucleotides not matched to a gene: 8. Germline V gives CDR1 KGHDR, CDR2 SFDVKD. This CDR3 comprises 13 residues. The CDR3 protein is CATNGDRDEGYTF. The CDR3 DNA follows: TGTGCCACCAATGGGGACAGGGATGAAGGCTACACCTTC.

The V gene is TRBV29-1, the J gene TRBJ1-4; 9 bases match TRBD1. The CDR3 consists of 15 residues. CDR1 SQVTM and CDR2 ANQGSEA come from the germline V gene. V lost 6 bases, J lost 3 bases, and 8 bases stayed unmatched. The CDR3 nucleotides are TGCAGCGTAGCTATACAGGGGGCCCCTAATGAAAAACTGTTTTTT. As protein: CSVAIQGAPNEKLFF. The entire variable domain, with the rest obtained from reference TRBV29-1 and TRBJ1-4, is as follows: SAVISQKPSRDICQRGTSLTIQCQVDSQVTMMFWYRQQPGQSLTLIATANQGSEATYESGFVIDKFPISRPNLTFSTLTVSNMSPEDSSIYLCSVAIQGAPNEKLFFGSGTQLSVL.

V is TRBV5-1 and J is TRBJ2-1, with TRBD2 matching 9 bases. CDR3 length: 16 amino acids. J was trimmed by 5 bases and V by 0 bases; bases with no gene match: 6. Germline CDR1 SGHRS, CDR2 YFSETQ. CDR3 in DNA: TGCGCCAGCAGCTTGGCGGGGGCTAGCGGGGACAATGAGCAGTTCTTC. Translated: CASSLAGASGDNEQFF.

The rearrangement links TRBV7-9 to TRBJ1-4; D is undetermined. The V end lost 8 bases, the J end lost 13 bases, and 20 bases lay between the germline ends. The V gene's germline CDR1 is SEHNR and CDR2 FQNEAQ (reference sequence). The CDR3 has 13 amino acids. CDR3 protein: CASSPSGGAGLFF. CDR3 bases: TGTGCCAGCTCTCCCTCGGGTGGCGCGGGACTGTTTTTT. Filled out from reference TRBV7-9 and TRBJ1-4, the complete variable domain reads DTGVSQNPRHKITKRGQNVTFRCDPISEHNRLYWYRQTLGQGPEFLTYFQNEAQLEKSRLLSDRFSAERPKGSFSTLEIQRTEQGDSAMYLCASSPSGGAGLFFGSGTQLSVL.

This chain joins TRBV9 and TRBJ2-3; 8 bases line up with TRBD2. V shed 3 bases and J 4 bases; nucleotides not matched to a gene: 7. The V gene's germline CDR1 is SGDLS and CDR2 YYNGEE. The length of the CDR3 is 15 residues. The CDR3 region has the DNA TGTGCCAGCAGCGCATCCGGGACTAGTGCAGATACGCAGTATTTT. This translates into CASSASGTSADTQYF.

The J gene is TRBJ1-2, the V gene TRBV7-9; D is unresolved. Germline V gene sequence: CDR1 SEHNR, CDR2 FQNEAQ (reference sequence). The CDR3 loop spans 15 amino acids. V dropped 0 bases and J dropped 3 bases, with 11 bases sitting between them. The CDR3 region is CASSLAEEAYYGYTF. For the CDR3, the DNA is TGTGCCAGCAGCTTAGCGGAAGAGGCGTACTATGGCTACACCTTC.

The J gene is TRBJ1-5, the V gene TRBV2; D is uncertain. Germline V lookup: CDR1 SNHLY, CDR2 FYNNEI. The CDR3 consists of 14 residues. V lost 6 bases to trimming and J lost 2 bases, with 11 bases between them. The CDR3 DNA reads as TGTGCCAGCAGCCATGACAAGGGCAATCAGCCCCAGCATTTT. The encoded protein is CASSHDKGNQPQHF.

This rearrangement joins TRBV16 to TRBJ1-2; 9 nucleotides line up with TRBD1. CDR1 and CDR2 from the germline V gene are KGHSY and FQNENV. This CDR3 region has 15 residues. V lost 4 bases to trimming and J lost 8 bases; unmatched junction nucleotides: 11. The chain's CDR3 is CASSRTGQGVSGYTF. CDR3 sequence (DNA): TGTGCCAGCAGCCGAACGGGACAGGGAGTTTCGGGCTACACCTTC.

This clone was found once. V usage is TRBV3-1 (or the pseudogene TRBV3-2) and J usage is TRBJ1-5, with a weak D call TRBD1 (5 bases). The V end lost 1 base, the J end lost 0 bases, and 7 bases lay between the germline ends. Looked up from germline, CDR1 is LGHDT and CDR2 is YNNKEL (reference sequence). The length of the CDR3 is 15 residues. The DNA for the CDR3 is TGTGCCAGCAGCCAAGGGGGCTATAGCAATCAGCCCCAGCATTTT. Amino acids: CASSQGGYSNQPQHF.

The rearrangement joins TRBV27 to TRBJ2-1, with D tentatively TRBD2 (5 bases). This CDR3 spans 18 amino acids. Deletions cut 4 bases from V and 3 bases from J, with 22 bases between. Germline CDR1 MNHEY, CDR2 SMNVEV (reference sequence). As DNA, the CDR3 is TGTGCCAGCAGTTCCACCGCTGCCTCTACTAGAAGCTACAATGAGCAGTTCTTC. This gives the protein CASSSTAASTRSYNEQFF.

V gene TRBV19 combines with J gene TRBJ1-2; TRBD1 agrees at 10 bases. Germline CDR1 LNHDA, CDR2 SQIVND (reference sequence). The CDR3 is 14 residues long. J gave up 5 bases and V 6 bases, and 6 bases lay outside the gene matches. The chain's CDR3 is CASSRDRGWYGYTF. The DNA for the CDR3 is TGTGCCAGTAGCCGGGACAGGGGATGGTATGGCTACACCTTC.

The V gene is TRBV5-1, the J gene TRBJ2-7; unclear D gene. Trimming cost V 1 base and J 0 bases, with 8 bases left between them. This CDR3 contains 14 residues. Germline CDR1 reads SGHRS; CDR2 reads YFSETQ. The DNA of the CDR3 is TGCGCCAGCAGCTTGTCTATTAGCTCCTACGAGCAGTACTTC. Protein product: CASSLSISSYEQYF.

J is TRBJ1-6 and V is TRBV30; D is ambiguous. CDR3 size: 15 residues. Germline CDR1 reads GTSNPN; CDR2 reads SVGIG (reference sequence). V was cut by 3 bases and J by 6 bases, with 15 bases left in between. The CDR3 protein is CAWRGSEGGNSPLHF. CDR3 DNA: TGTGCCTGGAGAGGGAGCGAGGGCGGTAATTCACCCCTCCACTTT.

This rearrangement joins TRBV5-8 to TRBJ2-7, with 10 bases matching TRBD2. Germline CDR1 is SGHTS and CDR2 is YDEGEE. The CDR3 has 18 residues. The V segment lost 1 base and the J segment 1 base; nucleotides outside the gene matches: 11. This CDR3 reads CASSLFPLAGVSSYEQYF. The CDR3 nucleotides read TGTGCCAGCAGCTTGTTCCCCCTAGCGGGAGTCTCGTCCTACGAGCAGTACTTC.